The source of this T cell receptor (beta chain) is a study of T cell changes during pregnancy in multiple sclerosis. The CDR3 totals 17 residues. V shed 5 bases and J 3 bases; nucleotides not matched to a gene: 13. The V gene's germline CDR1 is SGDLS and CDR2 YYNGEE. Profiling relied on immunoSEQ multiplex PCR, and the TCRdb table lists in-frame clones only, not all of them. The repertoire holds roughly 63,000 clones, with 93% as singletons. The receptor comes from a female donor with multiple sclerosis, enrolled in a pregnancy study. This chain links TRBV9 with TRBJ1-2; 10 positions agree with TRBD1. Sequencing was performed on CD8+ T cells from peripheral blood mononuclear cells, taken in the second trimester of pregnancy. The CDR3 here is CASSSPSGTGAYYGYTF. CDR3 DNA sequence: TGTGCCAGCAGTAGCCCCTCTGGGACAGGGGCGTACTATGGCTACACCTTC.